The entry below describes one T cell receptor (beta chain). At least ten counts were recorded for this clonotype. What antigen it recognizes has not been identified. No clone much larger than this one lies a single base away; base qualities are absent. The data were obtained in a study of read filtering for tumor transcriptome and immune sequencing (dated by TCRdb to 2020 to 2022). Context from the whole study: The cohort had some 16 male and approximately 15 female patients with a mean age of roughly 66 years, ranging from roughly 45 to 80. By revised international staging, eight or nine patients were R-ISS I, under 20 were R-ISS II and 6 or 7 were R-ISS III. After DNase treatment, whole-transcriptome libraries were prepared using the TruSeq RNA Access Library Prep Kit. TCR-region mapped reads per sample ranged from about 3.5 to 11 million with IR-seq versus only about 80 to 1,300 with RNA-seq. Using the same bone marrow samples, the study compared TCR repertoires obtained by targeted immune repertoire sequencing with those obtained by bulk whole-transcriptome sequencing. One main goal was a read-filtering strategy for immune repertoire data, in particular deciding whether clonotypes backed by only one read should be removed. Beyond this particular receptor, the publication reports: In IR-seq, single-read clonotypes were roughly 82% of clonotypes but approximately 3.5% of total reads; in RNA-seq they were roughly 73% of clonotypes and less than 45% of reads. Compared with RNA-seq, IR-seq captured clonotypes at much higher depth and more reliably, and a smaller IR-seq throughput was enough to identify most shared clonotypes. The sorted CD138-negative fraction was composed of a mixed bone marrow immune population rather than of purified T cells. When single-read clonotypes were removed, the proportions of shared clonotypes in IR-seq and RNA-seq correlated more strongly.

The Immunoverse kit was used to build TCR libraries from about 400 ng RNA, with molecular barcoded adaptors covering alpha/delta and beta/gamma chains. TCR library preparation used the same RNA that went into transcriptome sequencing. An Illumina HiSeq 4000 with 2 x 150 cycles was used to sequence the TCR libraries. From the authors' description of their analysis: With MiXCR, TCR reads were aligned to human V, D, J and C references and assembled into CDR3 clonotypes, with quality filtering and error correction included. The tcR package in R was used for analysis of clonotype counts and gene usage diversity. Raw mapping reads were checked after the RNA-seq reads had been mapped by STAR aligner version 2.5.3a onto the human GRCh37 genome. To test how sequencing depth affects detected clonotypes, IR-seq fastq files were randomly downsampled with Seqtk 1.3. The raw public data were reprocessed by TCRdb itself: fastp quality trimming at Q25, MiXCR clonotype calling, in-frame beta chains only. Under each unique CDR3 protein, matching rows form one entry showing the most common genes and DNA. These V and J calls originate from TCRdb's pipeline instead of the authors' own analysis. For this sample there are about 130,000 distinct CDR3 sequences; about an eighth appear just once. The ten largest clones take up approximately 10% of the sample.

Every patient had bone marrow sampled at the time of active disease. Bone marrow mononuclear cells were isolated by Ficoll-Hypaque density gradient centrifugation. Myeloma plasma cells were removed and CD138-negative cells were collected by negative selection after labeling with CD138 magnetic microbeads on a MACS separator. Flow cytometry with CD138 antibodies on an Attune NxT was used to check how pure the isolated cells were. Total RNA was extracted with TRIzol reagent and quantified with a NanoDrop spectrophotometer. For each patient, the CD138-negative bone marrow sample underwent paired RNA-seq and IR-seq. The receptor comes from a donor at least 40 years old with multiple myeloma. Sequenced input: a population of CD138-negative cells sorted from bone marrow. The intended sense of this specimen's cell subset or site label: bone marrow mononuclear cells depleted of CD138+ plasma/myeloma cells by negative magnetic selection.

The CDR3: CSATDRGDTGELFF. The nucleotides read TGCAGCGCTACGGACAGGGGTGACACCGGGGAGCTGTTTTTT. The rearrangement combines TRBV29-1 with TRBJ2-2, with 9 junctional bases fitting TRBD1. V is pruned by 7 bases and J by 3 bases, leaving 6 bases of the junction without a gene match. Reading the germline V gene gives CDR1 SQVTM and CDR2 ANQGSEA. Inclusive of the bounding cysteine and phenylalanine, the CDR3 is 14 residues long. Left in the record is the CDR3 DNA by itself, 42 bases read in frame from the first base.